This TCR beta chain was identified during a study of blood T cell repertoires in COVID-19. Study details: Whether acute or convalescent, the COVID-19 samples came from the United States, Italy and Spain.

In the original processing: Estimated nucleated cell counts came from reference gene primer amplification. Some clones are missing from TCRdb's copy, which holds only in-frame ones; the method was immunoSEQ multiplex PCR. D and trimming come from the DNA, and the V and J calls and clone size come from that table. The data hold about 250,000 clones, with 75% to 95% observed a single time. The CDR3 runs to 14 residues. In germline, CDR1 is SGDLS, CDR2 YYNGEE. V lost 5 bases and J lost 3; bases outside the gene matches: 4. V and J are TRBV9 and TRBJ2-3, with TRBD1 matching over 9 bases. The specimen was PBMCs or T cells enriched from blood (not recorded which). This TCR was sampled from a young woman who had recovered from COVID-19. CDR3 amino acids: CASSMDRGTDTQYF. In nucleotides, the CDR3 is TGTGCCAGCAGTATGGACAGGGGAACAGATACGCAGTATTTT.